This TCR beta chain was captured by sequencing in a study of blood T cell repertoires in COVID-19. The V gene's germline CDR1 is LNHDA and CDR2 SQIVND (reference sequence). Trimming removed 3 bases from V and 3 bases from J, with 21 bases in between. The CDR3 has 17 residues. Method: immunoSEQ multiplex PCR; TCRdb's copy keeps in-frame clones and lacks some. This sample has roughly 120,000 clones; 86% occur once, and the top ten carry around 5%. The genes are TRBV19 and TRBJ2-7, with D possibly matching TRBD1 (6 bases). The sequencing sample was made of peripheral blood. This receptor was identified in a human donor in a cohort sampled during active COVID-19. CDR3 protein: CASSIGYRTATNYEQYF. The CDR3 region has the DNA TGTGCCAGTAGTATTGGGTACCGGACAGCCACTAACTACGAGCAGTACTTC.